This TCR beta chain derives from a study of Ad26.COV2.S vaccination and SARS-CoV-2 variants. Using immunoSEQ multiplex PCR, the repertoire was profiled, and TCRdb retains in-frame clones only, with some absent. The sample lists fewer than 500,000 clones, less than 95% occurring once. Treatment denoted: 15 to 20 received Ad26.COV2.S at low or high dose, single or two shots; several received placebo; per-sample allocation not given. Samples were taken on day 63 after the first vaccine or placebo injection. An adult donor aged 18-55 years was enrolled in Boston. The CDR3 is 14 amino acids. Unmatched junction bases numbered 7, after V lost 3 bases and J lost 5 bases. Germline assignment: CDR1 SGHTA and CDR2 FQGNSA. Remarks on this clone: Its specificity is not known.

Regarding the study as a whole: Individuals receiving vaccine had higher spike-specific TCR breadth than placebo recipients did.

This rearrangement joins TRBV7-2 to TRBJ2-7; 7 nucleotides agree with TRBD2. The sequence came from a person between 18 and 59 years old who received the Ad26.COV2.S COVID-19 vaccine or a placebo. Source: peripheral blood, taken in a trial of Ad26.COV2.S vaccine versus placebo. The CDR3 is CASSLGGEADEQYF. The DNA of the CDR3 is TGTGCCAGCAGCTTGGGGGGGGAGGCCGACGAGCAGTACTTC.